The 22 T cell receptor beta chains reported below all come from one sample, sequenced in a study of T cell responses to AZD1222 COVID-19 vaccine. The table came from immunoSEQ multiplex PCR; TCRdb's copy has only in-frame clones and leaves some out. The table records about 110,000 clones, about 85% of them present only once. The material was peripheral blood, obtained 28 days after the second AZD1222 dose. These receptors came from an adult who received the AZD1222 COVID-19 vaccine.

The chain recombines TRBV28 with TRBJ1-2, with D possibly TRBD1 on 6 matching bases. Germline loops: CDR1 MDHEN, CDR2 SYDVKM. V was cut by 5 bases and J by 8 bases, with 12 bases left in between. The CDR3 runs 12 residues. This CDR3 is CASSHRVGGYTF. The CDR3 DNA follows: TGTGCCAGCAGTCACAGGGTGGGAGGCTACACCTTC.

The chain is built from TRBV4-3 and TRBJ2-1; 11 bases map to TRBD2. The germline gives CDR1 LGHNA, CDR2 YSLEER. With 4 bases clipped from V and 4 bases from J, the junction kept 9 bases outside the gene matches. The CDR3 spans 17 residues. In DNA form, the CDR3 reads TGCGCCAGCAGCCTTTCAGCGGGACTAGCGGAATACAATGAGCAGTTCTTC. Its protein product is CASSLSAGLAEYNEQFF.

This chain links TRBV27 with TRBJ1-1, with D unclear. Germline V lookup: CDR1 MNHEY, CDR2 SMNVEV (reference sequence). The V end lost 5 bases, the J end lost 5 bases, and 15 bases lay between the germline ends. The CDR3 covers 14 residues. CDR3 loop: CASSAQSRQTEAFF. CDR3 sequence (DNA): TGTGCCAGCAGTGCGCAGTCTCGGCAAACTGAAGCTTTCTTT.

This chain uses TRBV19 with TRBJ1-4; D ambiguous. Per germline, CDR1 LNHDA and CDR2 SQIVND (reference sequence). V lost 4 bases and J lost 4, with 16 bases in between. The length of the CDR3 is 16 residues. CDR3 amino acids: CASSSPRGSGNEKLFF. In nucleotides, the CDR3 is TGTGCCAGTAGTAGCCCTCGAGGCAGCGGTAATGAAAAACTGTTTTTT.

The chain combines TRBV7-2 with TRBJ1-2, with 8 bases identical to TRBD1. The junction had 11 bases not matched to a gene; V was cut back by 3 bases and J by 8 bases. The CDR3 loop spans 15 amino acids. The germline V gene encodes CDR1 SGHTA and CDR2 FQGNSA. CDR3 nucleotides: TGTGCCAGCAGCTTTCGCCGGGACAGGATTGGGGGCTACACCTTC. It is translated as CASSFRRDRIGGYTF.

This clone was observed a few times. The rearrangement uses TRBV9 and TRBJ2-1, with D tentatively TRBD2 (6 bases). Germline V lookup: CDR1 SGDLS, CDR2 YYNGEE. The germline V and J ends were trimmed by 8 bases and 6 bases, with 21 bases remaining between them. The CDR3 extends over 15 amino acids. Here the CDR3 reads CASRKTRDCSNEQFF. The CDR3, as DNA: TGTGCCAGTAGGAAGACTAGGGATTGTAGCAATGAGCAGTTCTTC.

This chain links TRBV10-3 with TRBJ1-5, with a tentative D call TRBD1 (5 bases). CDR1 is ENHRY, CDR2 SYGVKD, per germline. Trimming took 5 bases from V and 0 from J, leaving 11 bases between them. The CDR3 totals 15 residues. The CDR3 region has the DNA TGTGCCATCAGTCCCCGGGGGGATAGCAATCAGCCCCAGCATTTT. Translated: CAISPRGDSNQPQHF.

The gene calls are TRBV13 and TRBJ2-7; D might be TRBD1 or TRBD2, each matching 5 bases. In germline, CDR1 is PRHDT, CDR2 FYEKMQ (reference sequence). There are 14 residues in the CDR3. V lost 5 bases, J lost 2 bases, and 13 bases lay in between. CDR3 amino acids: CASSHPGATYEQYF. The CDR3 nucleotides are TGTGCCAGCAGCCATCCCGGGGCCACCTACGAGCAGTACTTC.

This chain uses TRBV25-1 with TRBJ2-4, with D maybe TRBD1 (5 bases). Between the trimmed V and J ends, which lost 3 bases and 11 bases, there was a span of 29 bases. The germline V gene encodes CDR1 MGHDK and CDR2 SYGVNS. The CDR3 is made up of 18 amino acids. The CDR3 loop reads CASSDSAPGSNIGAFQYF. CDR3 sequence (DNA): TGTGCCAGCAGTGATTCCGCCCCAGGAAGTAACATTGGGGCATTTCAGTACTTC. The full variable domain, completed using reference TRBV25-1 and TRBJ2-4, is EADIYQTPRYLVIGTGKKITLECSQTMGHDKMYWYQQDPGMELHLIHYSYGVNSTEKGDLSSESTVSRIRTEHFPLTLESARPSHTSQYLCASSDSAPGSNIGAFQYFGAGTRLSVL.

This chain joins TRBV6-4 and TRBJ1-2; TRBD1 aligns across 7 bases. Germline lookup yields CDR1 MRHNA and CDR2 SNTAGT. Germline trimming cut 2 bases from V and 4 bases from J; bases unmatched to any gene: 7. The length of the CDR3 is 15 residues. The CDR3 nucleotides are TGTGCCAGCAGTGACACGGAGACAGGGCGCTATGGCTACACCTTC. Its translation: CASSDTETGRYGYTF.

In nucleotides, the CDR3 is TGCGCCAGCAGCCAAGTAGCGGGAGGGAATGAGCAGTTCTTC. Protein: CASSQVAGGNEQFF. The V call is TRBV4-3, the J call TRBJ2-1, with 11 bases lining up with TRBD2. Germline V gene data show CDR1 as LGHNA and CDR2 as YSLEER. The CDR3 is 14 residues long. J gave up 7 bases and V 1 base, and 0 bases lay outside the gene matches.

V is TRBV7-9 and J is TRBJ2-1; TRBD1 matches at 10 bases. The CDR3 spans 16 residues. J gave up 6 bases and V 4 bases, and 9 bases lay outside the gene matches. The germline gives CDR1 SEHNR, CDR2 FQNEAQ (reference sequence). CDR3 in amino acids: CASSSAGQGVVNEQFF. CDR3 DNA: TGTGCCAGCAGCTCCGCCGGACAGGGGGTTGTCAATGAGCAGTTCTTC.

The CDR3 DNA reads as TGTGCCAGCAGCTTAACAGTATCCTATAATTCACCCCTCCACTTT. It codes for CASSLTVSYNSPLHF. This chain uses TRBV5-4 with TRBJ1-6; unclear D gene. CDR3 length: 15 residues. CDR1 and CDR2 from the germline V gene are SGHNT and YYREEE (reference sequence). Between the trimmed V and J ends, which lost 2 bases and 1 base, there was a span of 7 bases.

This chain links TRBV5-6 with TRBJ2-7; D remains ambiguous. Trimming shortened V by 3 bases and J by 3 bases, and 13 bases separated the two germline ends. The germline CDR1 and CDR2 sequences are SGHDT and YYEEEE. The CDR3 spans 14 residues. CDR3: CASSSWTTLYEQYF. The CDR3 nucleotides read TGTGCCAGCAGCTCCTGGACCACCCTCTACGAGCAGTACTTC.

CDR3 sequence: CSVGDRINSPLHF. The CDR3 DNA sequence: TGCAGCGTTGGAGACAGGATAAATTCACCCCTCCACTTT. The chain links TRBV29-1 to TRBJ1-6; weak D call: TRBD1 (6 bases). From germline, CDR1 is SQVTM and CDR2 ANQGSEA. This CDR3 comprises 13 residues. V was clipped by 4 bases and J by 7 bases, with 11 bases between them.

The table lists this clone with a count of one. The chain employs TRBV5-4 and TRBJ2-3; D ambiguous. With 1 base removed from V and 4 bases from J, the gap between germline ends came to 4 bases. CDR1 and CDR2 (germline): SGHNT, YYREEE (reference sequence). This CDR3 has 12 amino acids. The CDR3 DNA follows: TGTGCCAGCAGCTTGACGGCAGATACGCAGTATTTT. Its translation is CASSLTADTQYF.

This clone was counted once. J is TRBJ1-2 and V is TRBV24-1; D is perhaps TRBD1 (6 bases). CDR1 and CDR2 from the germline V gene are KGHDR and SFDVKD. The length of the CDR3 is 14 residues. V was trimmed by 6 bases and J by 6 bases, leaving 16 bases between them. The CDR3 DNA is TGTGCCACCAGTACTGGGGGCGGGCGCGATGGCTACACCTTC. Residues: CATSTGGGRDGYTF.

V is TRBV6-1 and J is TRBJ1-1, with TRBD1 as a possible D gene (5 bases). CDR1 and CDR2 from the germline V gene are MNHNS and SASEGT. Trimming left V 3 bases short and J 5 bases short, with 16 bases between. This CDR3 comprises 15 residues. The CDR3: CASSEQGLLGTEAFF. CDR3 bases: TGTGCCAGCAGTGAGCAGGGTTTATTGGGGACTGAAGCTTTCTTT.

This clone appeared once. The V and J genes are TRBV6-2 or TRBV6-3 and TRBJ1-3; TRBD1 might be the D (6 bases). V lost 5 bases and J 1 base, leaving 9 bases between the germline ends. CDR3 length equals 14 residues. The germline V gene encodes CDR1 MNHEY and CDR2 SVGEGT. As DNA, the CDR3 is TGTGCCAGCAGTCCCCAGGGGTCTGGAAACACCATATATTTT. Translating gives CASSPQGSGNTIYF.

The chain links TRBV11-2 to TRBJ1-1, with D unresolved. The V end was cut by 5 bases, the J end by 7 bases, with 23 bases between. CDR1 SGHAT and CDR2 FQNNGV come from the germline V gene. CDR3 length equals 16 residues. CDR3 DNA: TGTGCCAGCAGCCGAAACTTGGGGAGTGGTAACGGTGAAGCTTTCTTT. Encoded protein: CASSRNLGSGNGEAFF.

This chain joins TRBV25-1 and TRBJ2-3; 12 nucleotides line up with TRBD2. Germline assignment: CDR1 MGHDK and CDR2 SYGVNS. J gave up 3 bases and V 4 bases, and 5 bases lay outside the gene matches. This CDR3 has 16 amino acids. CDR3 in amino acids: CASSGQTSGSTDTQYF. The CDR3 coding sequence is TGTGCCAGCAGTGGCCAGACTAGCGGGAGTACAGATACGCAGTATTTT.

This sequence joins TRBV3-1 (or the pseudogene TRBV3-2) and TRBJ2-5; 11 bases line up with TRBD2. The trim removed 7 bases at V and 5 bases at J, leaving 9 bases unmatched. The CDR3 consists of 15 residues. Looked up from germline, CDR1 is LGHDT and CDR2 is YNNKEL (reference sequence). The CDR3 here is CASTSTSGSWETQYF. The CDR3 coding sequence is TGTGCCAGCACCTCAACTAGCGGGAGTTGGGAGACCCAGTACTTC.